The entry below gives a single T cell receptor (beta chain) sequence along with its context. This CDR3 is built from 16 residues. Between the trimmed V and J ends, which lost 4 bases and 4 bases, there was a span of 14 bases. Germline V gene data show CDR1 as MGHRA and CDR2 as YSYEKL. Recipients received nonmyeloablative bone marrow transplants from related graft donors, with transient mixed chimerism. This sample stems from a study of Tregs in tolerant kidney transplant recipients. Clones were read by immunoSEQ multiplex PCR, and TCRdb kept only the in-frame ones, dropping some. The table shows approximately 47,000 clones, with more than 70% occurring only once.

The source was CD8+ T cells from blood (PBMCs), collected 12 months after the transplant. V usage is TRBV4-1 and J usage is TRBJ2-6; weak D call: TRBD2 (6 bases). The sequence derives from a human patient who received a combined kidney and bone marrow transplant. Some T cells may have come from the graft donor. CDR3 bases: TGCGCCAGCAGCCCCCTCGGGGCGGGAGGGGCCAACGTCCTGACTTTC. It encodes CASSPLGAGGANVLTF.